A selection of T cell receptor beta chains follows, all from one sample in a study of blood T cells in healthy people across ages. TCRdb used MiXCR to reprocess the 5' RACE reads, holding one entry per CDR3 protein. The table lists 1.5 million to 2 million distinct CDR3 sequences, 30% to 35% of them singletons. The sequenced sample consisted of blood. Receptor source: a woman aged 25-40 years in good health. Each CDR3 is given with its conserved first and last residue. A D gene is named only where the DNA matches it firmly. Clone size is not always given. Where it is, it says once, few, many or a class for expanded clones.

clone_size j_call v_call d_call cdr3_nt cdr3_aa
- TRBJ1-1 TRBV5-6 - TGTGCCGGCAGCTTGGTAGGGCAGAACACTGAAGCTTTCTTT CAGSLVGQNTEAFF
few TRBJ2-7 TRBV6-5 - TGTGCCAGCAGATCCCCCGTGGGAGGCGAGCAGTACTTC CASRSPVGGEQYF
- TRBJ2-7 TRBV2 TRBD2 TGTGCCAGCAGTGATTCTCCTAGCGGGAGCTCCTACGAGCAGTACTTC CASSDSPSGSSYEQYF
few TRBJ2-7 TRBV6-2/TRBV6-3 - TGTGCCAGCCGCCAGACAGTTAGCTCCTACGAGCAGTACTTC CASRQTVSSYEQYF
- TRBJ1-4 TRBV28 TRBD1 TGTGCCAGCAGACAGGGGGACGTTAATGAAAAACTGTTTTTT CASRQGDVNEKLFF
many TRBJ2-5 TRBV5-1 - TGCGCCAGCAGCTCGGTCGGCACAACCCAAGAGACCCAGTACTTC CASSSVGTTQETQYF
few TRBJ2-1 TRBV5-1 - TGCGCCAGCAGTTATCAAGCGGAGGATGAGCAGTTCTTC CASSYQAEDEQFF
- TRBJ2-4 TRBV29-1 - TGCAGCGTTGAATGGGACAACATTCAGTACTTC CSVEWDNIQYF
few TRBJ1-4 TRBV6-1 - TGTGCCAGCAGTGAACCGGGTAACAATGAAAAACTGTTTTTT CASSEPGNNEKLFF
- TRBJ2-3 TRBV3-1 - TGTGCCAGCAAAACTGGGGGGACAGATACGCAGTATTTT CASKTGGTDTQYF
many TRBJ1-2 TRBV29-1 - TGCAGCGTTGACCCTAGGGTGAACTATGGCTACACCTTC CSVDPRVNYGYTF
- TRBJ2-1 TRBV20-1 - TGCAGTGCCGCCAGCGAAGCCCACTCCTACAATGAGCAGTTCTTC CSAASEAHSYNEQFF
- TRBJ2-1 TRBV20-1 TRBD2 TGCAGTGCGAGTCACCGGACTAGCGGGAGCATCTACAATGAGCAGTTCTTC CSASHRTSGSIYNEQFF
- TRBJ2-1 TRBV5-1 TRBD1 TGCGCCAGCAGCCCGGCGGACAGGAGCTCCTACAATGAGCAGTTCTTC CASSPADRSSYNEQFF
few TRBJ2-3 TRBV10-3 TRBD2 TGTGCCATCAGTGAACTCCTAGCGGGGGACACAGATACGCAGTATTTT CAISELLAGDTDTQYF
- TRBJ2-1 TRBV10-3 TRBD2 TGTGCCATCGCAGCGACTAGCGGCTTATACAATGAGCAGTTCTTC CAIAATSGLYNEQFF
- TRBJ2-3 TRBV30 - TGTGCCTGGAGTATTCCTATAGGACAGCGAAGGACTAGCACAGATACGCAGTATTTT CAWSIPIGQRRTSTDTQYF
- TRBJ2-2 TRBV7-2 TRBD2 TGTGCCGGCAGCTTAGCCCTAGCGGGAGCCGGGGAGCTGTTTTTT CAGSLALAGAGELFF
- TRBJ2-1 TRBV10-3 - TGTGCCATCAGTGAGTCGATCGGCCTTACCCTTTCCTACAATGAGCAGTTCTTC CAISESIGLTLSYNEQFF
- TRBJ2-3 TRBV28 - TGTGCCAGCAGACAGGGTGGCGGTTTT CASRQGGGF
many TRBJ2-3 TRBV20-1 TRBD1 TGCAGTGCGGACGCCGACGACAGGGCCACAGATACGCAGTATTTT CSADADDRATDTQYF
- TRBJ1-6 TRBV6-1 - TGTGCCAGCAGTCCCCTCCAGGGGTTCGATTCACCCCTCCACTTT CASSPLQGFDSPLHF